The 13 T cell receptor beta chains reported below all come from one sample, sequenced in a study of shared clonotypes between healthy human individuals. The protocol was immunoSEQ multiplex PCR, while the TCRdb copy is restricted to in-frame clones and leaves out a portion. Of roughly 2.6 million clones listed, approximately 94% are singletons. Sequencing was carried out using naive CD4+ T cells sorted from blood. Subset noted: CD45RA+ positively selected. These receptors were collected from a man younger than 30 in good health.

This sequence joins TRBV18 and TRBJ1-2; the D is unclear. The V and J ends lost 8 bases and 2 bases respectively, with 9 bases between them. The CDR3 spans 12 residues. Germline V gene lookup returns CDR1 KGHSH and CDR2 LQKENI. The CDR3: CASRPPNYGYTF. In DNA form, the CDR3 reads TGTGCCAGCCGCCCTCCCAACTATGGCTACACCTTC.

The chain is built from TRBV11-2 and TRBJ2-3; D is possibly TRBD1 or TRBD2 (5 bases each). The CDR3 runs to 15 residues. Per the germline V gene, CDR1 is SGHAT and CDR2 is FQNNGV. The V end lost 5 bases, the J end lost 4 bases, and 16 bases lay between the germline ends. CDR3 sequence (DNA): TGTGCCAGCAGCCGTCAGGGAGTGTTATCAGATACGCAGTATTTT. Translation: CASSRQGVLSDTQYF.

The chain's CDR3 is CASSGSQKDRGWREAFF. The CDR3 region has the DNA TGTGCCAGCAGCGGCAGCCAAAAGGACAGGGGGTGGAGGGAAGCTTTCTTT. The V and J genes are TRBV11-2 and TRBJ1-1; 10 nucleotides align to TRBD1. V was pared by 5 bases and J by 8 bases, with 17 bases of the junction left unmatched. The CDR3 covers 17 residues. Per germline, CDR1 SGHAT and CDR2 FQNNGV.

The chain carries TRBV6-6 and TRBJ2-7, with no clear D. Trimming took off 5 bases at V and 2 bases at J, with 10 bases between the two ends. CDR3 size: 13 residues. Germline CDR1 reads MNHNY; CDR2 reads SVGAGI (reference sequence). The CDR3 loop is CASSAPQAYEQYF. The CDR3 coding sequence is TGTGCCAGCAGTGCGCCCCAAGCCTACGAGCAGTACTTC.

This clone occurred a few times. Other DNA sequences from this sample encode an identical CDR3 as well. The gene calls are TRBV18 and TRBJ2-2; the D is unclear. V lost 3 bases, J lost 2 bases, and 7 bases lay in between. Germline V gene sequence: CDR1 KGHSH, CDR2 LQKENI. CDR3 length: 14 amino acids. The CDR3 reads CASSPWGNTGELFF. For the CDR3, the DNA is TGTGCCAGCTCACCTTGGGGAAACACCGGGGAGCTGTTTTTT.

The genes are TRBV6-1 and TRBJ2-7; D is unresolved. Looked up from germline, CDR1 is MNHNS and CDR2 is SASEGT. CDR3 size: 13 residues. Trimming pared 0 bases from V and 2 bases from J, leaving 5 bases between. CDR3 residues: CASSEAPPYEQYF. CDR3 nucleotides: TGTGCCAGCAGTGAAGCCCCACCCTACGAGCAGTACTTC.

The CDR3 sequence is CAWTRQSSYEQYF. In DNA form, the CDR3 reads TGTGCCTGGACTAGACAGAGCTCCTACGAGCAGTACTTC. The chain combines TRBV30 with TRBJ2-7; D is possibly TRBD1 (5 bases). V lost 4 bases to trimming and J lost 0 bases, with 10 bases between them. This CDR3 is 13 amino acids long. The germline V gene has CDR1 GTSNPN and CDR2 SVGIG (reference sequence).

V and J are TRBV27 and TRBJ2-3, with 7 bases identical to TRBD2. The CDR3 is 16 residues long. Germline CDR1 and CDR2: MNHEY and SMNVEV (reference sequence). The trim removed 6 bases at V and 3 bases at J, leaving 12 bases unmatched. In DNA form, the CDR3 reads TGTGCCAGCAGCTCTATAGGGGAGGGGTTGACAGATACGCAGTATTTT. Protein: CASSSIGEGLTDTQYF.

The chain joins TRBV10-3 to TRBJ1-6; D unclear. CDR1 ENHRY and CDR2 SYGVKD come from the germline V gene. This CDR3 contains 15 residues. Trimming cost V 4 bases and J 0 bases, with 7 bases left between them. The CDR3: CAISGSGSYNSPLHF. The DNA of the CDR3 is TGTGCCATCAGTGGTTCCGGCTCCTATAATTCACCCCTCCACTTT.

The chain links TRBV19 to TRBJ2-1; TRBD1 agrees at 8 bases. With V trimmed by 5 bases and J by 7 bases, 13 bases remained unmatched. The CDR3 has 16 residues. CDR1 and CDR2 from the germline V gene are LNHDA and SQIVND (reference sequence). The CDR3: CASSPPRTGPKNEQFF. CDR3 DNA sequence: TGTGCCAGTAGTCCTCCCCGGACAGGGCCGAAGAATGAGCAGTTCTTC.

This chain joins TRBV9 and TRBJ1-2; D is unresolved. Germline loops: CDR1 SGDLS, CDR2 YYNGEE. The V and J ends lost 3 bases and 9 bases respectively, with 12 bases between them. The CDR3 runs to 12 residues. CDR3 residues: CASSAEKGSYTF. CDR3 in DNA: TGTGCCAGCAGCGCCGAGAAGGGAAGCTACACCTTC.

The chain has TRBV4-1 and TRBJ2-7, with D tentatively TRBD1 (5 bases). Germline CDR1 is MGHRA and CDR2 is YSYEKL. V lost 1 base to trimming and J lost 2 bases, with 9 bases between them. This CDR3 is 14 amino acids long. The CDR3 nucleotides are TGCGCCAGCAGCCAAGCCACAGGACCCTACGAGCAGTACTTC. Translated: CASSQATGPYEQYF.

This chain uses TRBV25-1 with TRBJ1-1, with a weak D call TRBD1 (5 bases). This CDR3 contains 13 residues. CDR1 MGHDK and CDR2 SYGVNS come from the germline V gene. The V gene lost 8 bases and the J gene lost 1 base, with 11 bases spanning the gap. CDR3 DNA sequence: TGTGCCAGCGCCGGGGGGGGGAACACTGAAGCTTTCTTT. Amino acids: CASAGGGNTEAFF.